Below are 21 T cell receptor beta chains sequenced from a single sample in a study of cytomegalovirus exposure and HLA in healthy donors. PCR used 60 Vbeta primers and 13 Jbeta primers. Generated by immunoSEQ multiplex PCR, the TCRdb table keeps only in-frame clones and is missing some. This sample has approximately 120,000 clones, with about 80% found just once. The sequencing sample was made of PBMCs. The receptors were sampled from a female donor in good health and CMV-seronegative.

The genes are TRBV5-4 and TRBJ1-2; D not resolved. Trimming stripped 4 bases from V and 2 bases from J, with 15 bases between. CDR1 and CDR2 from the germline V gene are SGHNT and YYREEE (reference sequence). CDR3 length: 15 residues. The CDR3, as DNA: TGTGCCAGCAGCGCCGGGGATCCGCGGAACTATGGCTACACCTTC. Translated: CASSAGDPRNYGYTF.

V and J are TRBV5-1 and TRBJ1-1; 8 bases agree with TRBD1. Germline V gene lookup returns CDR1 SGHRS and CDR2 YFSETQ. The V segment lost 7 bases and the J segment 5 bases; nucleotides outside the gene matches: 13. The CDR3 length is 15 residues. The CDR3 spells CASGPEQGVRTEAFF. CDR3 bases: TGCGCCAGCGGCCCCGAACAGGGGGTGAGGACTGAAGCTTTCTTT.

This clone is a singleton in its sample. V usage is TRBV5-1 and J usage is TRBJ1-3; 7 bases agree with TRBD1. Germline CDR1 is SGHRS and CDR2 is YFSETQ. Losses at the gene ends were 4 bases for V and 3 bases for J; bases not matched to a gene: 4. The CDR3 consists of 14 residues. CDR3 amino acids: CASSSQGDGNTIYF. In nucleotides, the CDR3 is TGCGCCAGCAGCAGCCAGGGGGATGGAAACACCATATATTTT.

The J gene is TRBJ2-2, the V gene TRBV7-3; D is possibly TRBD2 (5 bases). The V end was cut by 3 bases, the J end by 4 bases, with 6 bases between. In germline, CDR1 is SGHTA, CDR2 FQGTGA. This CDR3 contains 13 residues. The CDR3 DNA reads TGTGCCAGCAGCTTCGGGGTCACCGGGGAGCTGTTTTTT. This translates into CASSFGVTGELFF.

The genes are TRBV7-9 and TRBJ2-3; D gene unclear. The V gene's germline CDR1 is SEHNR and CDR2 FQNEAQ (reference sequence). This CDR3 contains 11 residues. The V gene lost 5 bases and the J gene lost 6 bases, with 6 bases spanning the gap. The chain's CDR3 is CASSNQDTQYF. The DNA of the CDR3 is TGTGCCAGCAGCAACCAGGATACGCAGTATTTT.

DNA of the CDR3: TGTGCCAGCACCCTCACGGGCAGGGCCGAGCAGTTCTTC. Protein sequence: CASTLTGRAEQFF. This rearrangement joins TRBV6-6 to TRBJ2-1, with D perhaps TRBD1 (5 bases). Trimming left V 7 bases short and J 10 bases short, with 17 bases between. The CDR3 extends over 13 amino acids. Germline V CDR1 and CDR2: MNHNY, SVGAGI (reference sequence).

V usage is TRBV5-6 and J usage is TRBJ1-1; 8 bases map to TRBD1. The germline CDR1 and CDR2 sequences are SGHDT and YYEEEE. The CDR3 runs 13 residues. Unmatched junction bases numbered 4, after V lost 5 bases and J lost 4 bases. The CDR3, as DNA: TGTGCCAGCAGGCCAACAGGGGGCACTGAAGCTTTCTTT. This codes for CASRPTGGTEAFF.

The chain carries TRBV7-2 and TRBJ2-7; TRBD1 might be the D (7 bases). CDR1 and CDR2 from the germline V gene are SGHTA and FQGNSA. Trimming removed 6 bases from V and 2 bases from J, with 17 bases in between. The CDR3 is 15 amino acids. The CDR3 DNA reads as TGTGCCAGCAGAGATAGGGCAGGGGGGACCTACGAGCAGTACTTC. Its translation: CASRDRAGGTYEQYF.

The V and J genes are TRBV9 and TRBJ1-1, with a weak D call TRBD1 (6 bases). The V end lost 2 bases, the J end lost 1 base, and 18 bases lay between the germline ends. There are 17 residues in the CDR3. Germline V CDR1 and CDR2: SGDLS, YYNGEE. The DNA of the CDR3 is TGTGCCAGCAGCGTTAACCTAAAGGGGGACCCGAACACTGAAGCTTTCTTT. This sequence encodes CASSVNLKGDPNTEAFF.

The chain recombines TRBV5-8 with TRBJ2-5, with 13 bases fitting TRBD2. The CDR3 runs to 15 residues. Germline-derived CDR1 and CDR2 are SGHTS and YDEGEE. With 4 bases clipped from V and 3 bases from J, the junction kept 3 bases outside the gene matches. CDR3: CASSIGTSGEETQYF. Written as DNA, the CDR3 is TGTGCCAGCAGCATCGGGACTAGCGGGGAAGAGACCCAGTACTTC.

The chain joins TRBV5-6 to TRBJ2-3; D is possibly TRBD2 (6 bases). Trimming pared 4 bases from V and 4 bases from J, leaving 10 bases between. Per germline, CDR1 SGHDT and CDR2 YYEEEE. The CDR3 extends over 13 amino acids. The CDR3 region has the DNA TGTGCCAGCAGCCGCGGGGTGGCAGATACGCAGTATTTT. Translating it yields CASSRGVADTQYF.

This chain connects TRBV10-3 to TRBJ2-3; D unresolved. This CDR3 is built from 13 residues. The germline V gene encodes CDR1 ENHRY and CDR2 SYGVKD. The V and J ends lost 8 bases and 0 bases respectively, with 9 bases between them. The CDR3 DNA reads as TGTGCCATCCTACGAGAGAGCACAGATACGCAGTATTTT. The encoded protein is CAILRESTDTQYF.

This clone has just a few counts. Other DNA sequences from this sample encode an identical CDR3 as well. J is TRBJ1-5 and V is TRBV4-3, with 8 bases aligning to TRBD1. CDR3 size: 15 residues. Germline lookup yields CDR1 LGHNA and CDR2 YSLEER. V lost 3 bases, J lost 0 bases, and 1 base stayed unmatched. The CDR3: CASSQDRVSNQPQHF. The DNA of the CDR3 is TGCGCCAGCAGCCAGGACAGGGTTAGCAATCAGCCCCAGCATTTT.

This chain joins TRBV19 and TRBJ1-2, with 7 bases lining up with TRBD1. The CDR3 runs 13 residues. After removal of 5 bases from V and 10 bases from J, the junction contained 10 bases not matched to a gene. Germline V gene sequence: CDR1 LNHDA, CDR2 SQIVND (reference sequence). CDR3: CASSPDRSAAYTF. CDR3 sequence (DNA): TGTGCCAGTAGTCCGGACAGGTCGGCAGCCTACACCTTC.

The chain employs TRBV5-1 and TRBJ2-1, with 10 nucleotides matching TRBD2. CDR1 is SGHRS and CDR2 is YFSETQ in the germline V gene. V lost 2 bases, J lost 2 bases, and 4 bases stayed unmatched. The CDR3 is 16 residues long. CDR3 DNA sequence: TGCGCCAGCAGCTTTTCCAGCGGGGGGGCCTACAATGAGCAGTTCTTC. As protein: CASSFSSGGAYNEQFF.

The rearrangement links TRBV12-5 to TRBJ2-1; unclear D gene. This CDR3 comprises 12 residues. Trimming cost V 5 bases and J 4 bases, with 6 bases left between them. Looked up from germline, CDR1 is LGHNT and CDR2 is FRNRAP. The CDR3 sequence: CASGALYNEQFF. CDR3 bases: TGTGCTAGTGGTGCACTGTACAATGAGCAGTTCTTC.

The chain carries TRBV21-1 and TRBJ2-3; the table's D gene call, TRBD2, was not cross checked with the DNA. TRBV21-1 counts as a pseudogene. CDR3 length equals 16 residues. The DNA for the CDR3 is TGTGCCAGCTTCCGAGGGTACGCGGGGGACACAGATACGCAGTATTTT. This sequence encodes CASFRGYAGDTDTQYF.

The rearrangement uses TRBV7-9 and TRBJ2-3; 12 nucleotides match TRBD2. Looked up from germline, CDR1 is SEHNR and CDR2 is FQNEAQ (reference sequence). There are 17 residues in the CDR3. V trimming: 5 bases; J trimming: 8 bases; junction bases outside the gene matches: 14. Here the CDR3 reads CASSTQTPSGGGGTQYF. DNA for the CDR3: TGTGCCAGCAGCACCCAGACCCCTAGCGGGGGGGGTGGTACGCAGTATTTT.

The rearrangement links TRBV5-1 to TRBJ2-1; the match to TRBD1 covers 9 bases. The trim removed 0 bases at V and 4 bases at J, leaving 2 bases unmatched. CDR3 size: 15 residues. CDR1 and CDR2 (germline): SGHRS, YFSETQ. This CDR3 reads CASSLGGTGYNEQFF. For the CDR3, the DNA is TGCGCCAGCAGCTTGGGAGGGACAGGGTACAATGAGCAGTTCTTC.

CDR3 DNA: TGTGCCAGCAGCTTAGGTCCCCTAGCGGGGGGGGGCACAGATACGCAGTATTTT. The encoded protein is CASSLGPLAGGGTDTQYF. The chain combines TRBV7-2 with TRBJ2-3, with TRBD2 matching 12 bases. V dropped 1 base and J dropped 1; count of bases not matched to a gene: 6. Per germline, CDR1 SGHTA and CDR2 FQGNSA. The CDR3 runs to 18 residues.

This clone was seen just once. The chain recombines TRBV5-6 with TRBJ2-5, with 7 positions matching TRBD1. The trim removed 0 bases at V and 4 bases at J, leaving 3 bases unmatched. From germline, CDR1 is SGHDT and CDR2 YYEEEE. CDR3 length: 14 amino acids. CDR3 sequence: CASSLVGGVETQYF. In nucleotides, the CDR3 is TGTGCCAGCAGCTTGGTAGGGGGCGTAGAGACCCAGTACTTC.